The T cell receptor beta chain under discussion was sequenced for a study of blood T cell repertoires in COVID-19. Study details: The United States, Italy and Spain supplied acute and convalescent COVID-19 samples.

In the original workflow: Researchers report that nucleated cell counts were estimated from reference gene primer amplification. The table came from immunoSEQ multiplex PCR; TCRdb's copy has only in-frame clones and leaves some out. V and J calls and clone size come straight from that table; D and trimming were deduced from the DNA. This table holds a few hundred thousand clones, around 86% found once. Germline loops: CDR1 SGHTA, CDR2 FQGNSA. Trimming pared 1 base from V and 7 bases from J, leaving 8 bases between. This CDR3 spans 13 amino acids. This TCR derives from a woman in her 50s with acute or convalescent COVID-19. The chain has TRBV7-2 and TRBJ2-4; tentatively, D is TRBD2 (5 bases). Specimen: peripheral blood. CDR3 in amino acids: CASSLGRGNIQYF. The CDR3 bases are TGTGCCAGCAGCTTAGGTCGGGGTAACATTCAGTACTTC.